The clone carrying this TCR beta chain came up a few times. Its antigen is unidentified. The germline V and J ends were trimmed by 6 bases and 2 bases, with 16 bases remaining between them. Germline V CDR1 and CDR2: KGHSH, LQKENI. This CDR3 has 15 residues. This specimen belongs to a study of regulatory T cells in long-lasting Graves disease. Study-wide background: Less than 3 months of antithyroid drugs had been taken by newly diagnosed Graves' patients.

Time point in this sample: newly diagnosed GD, antithyroid drugs for less than 3 months. PBMC RNA served as the TCR library source. Study results and limitations: Persistent disease favored TRBV28, TRBJ1-2 and TRBJ2-5.

TCR beta libraries were built with iRepertoire HTBI primers and Arm-PCR of CDR3 regions. TCRdb itself ran the multiplex PCR reads through MiXCR, one entry per CDR3 protein. The sample has 410,000 or so distinct CDR3 sequences; about 15% are singletons. These data also formed part of another study, on T cells in Graves' hyperthyroidism and ophthalmopathy. That source reports: First-round RT-PCR targeting the TCR CDR3 was performed with the HTBI primer set.

This receptor was obtained from a woman aged 30 to 39 with Graves disease. This rearrangement joins TRBV18 to TRBJ2-5; D unresolved. The material sequenced was peripheral blood mononuclear cells (PBMCs), taken at new diagnosis, from a patient treated with antithyroid drugs. The DNA of the CDR3 is TGTGCCAGCTCTCCTCGCGGTGGCCGGCAAGAGACCCAGTACTTC. This encodes CASSPRGGRQETQYF.